One sample yielded the 27 T cell receptor beta chains listed below, sequenced in a study of T cell repertoires in cytomegalovirus infection (dated by TCRdb to between 2017 and 2020). What these receptors recognize is not known. The listed sequencing device is Illumina HiSeq 1500. The public reads were quality trimmed at Q25 with fastp and then assembled into clones with MiXCR by TCRdb, keeping productive beta chains. Rows matching on CDR3 protein sequence are summarized as one entry with the most common DNA and genes. The sample table records some 200,000 distinct CDR3 sequences; 30% to 45% of these occur just once. Of the sample, around 60% falls within the top ten clones. This specimen's treatment or condition label, per the study, means: in vitro stimulation with specific CMV peptide epitopes to enrich CMV-specific T cells. The sequencing here drew on CD8+ T cells from cultured PBMCs, taken from culture after CMV antigen stimulation. The receptors shown here come from a human donor in good health (CMV status not recorded). Some clones in this sample may be carry-over from other donors' samples.

The genes are TRBV27 and TRBJ1-1; 7 bases are shared with TRBD1. The V gene's germline CDR1 is MNHEY and CDR2 SMNVEV (reference sequence). J was trimmed by 4 bases and V by 4 bases; bases with no gene match: 6. The CDR3 contains 14 residues. CDR3: CASSYKTGPTEAFF. The CDR3 DNA reads as TGTGCCAGCAGTTACAAGACAGGGCCCACTGAAGCTTTCTTT.

The chain combines TRBV5-1 with TRBJ2-7, with D perhaps TRBD2 (6 bases). The V end lost 3 bases, the J end lost 7 bases, and 14 bases lay between the germline ends. Germline V lookup: CDR1 SGHRS, CDR2 YFSETQ. The CDR3 length is 13 residues. The CDR3 region is CASSYGTATEQYF. CDR3 sequence (DNA): TGCGCCAGCAGCTACGGGACTGCCACGGAGCAGTACTTC.

This clonotype was counted between two and nine times. This chain links TRBV7-6 with TRBJ2-1; 10 nucleotides align to TRBD1. Per germline, CDR1 SGHVS and CDR2 FNYEAQ. The CDR3 is 16 amino acids. V gave up 4 bases and J gave up 5 bases; unmatched junction bases: 8. The CDR3 sequence is CASSYMRQGANNEQFF. The CDR3 nucleotides are TGTGCCAGCAGCTACATGAGACAGGGGGCGAACAATGAGCAGTTCTTC.

This clonotype was recorded at least ten times. The chain joins TRBV7-6 to TRBJ1-1; D unresolved. CDR1 is SGHVS and CDR2 is FNYEAQ in the germline V gene. V was clipped by 5 bases and J by 1 base, with 5 bases between them. CDR3 length: 12 residues. CDR3 in amino acids: CASSPKNTEAFF. The CDR3 nucleotides are TGTGCCAGCAGCCCGAAGAACACTGAAGCTTTCTTT. The full variable domain, its missing parts supplied by reference TRBV7-6 and TRBJ1-1, is GAGVSQSPRYKVTKRGQDVALRCDPISGHVSLYWYRQALGQGPEFLTYFNYEAQQDKSGLPNDRFSAERPEGSISTLTIQRTEQRDSAMYRCASSPKNTEAFFGQGTRLTVV.

This clonotype was counted a few times. V gene TRBV10-1 combines with J gene TRBJ2-3, with D tentatively TRBD2 (5 bases). The CDR3 runs to 16 residues. Trimming took off 5 bases at V and 4 bases at J, with 19 bases between the two ends. CDR1 WNHNN and CDR2 SYGVQD come from the germline V gene (reference sequence). CDR3 sequence (DNA): TGCGCCAGCAGTATGAGCCTAGGGAGCGGCTCAGATACGCAGTATTTT. It specifies CASSMSLGSGSDTQYF.

This clonotype was seen more than once but under ten times. The chain uses TRBV6-6 and TRBJ2-5; weak D call: TRBD2 (6 bases). This CDR3 is 14 amino acids long. V was cut by 5 bases and J by 4 bases, with 14 bases left in between. Germline V gene sequence: CDR1 MNHNY, CDR2 SVGAGI (reference sequence). CDR3 DNA: TGTGCCAGCAGTGCGGAGGGGTATCGAGAGACCCAGTACTTC. Amino acid sequence: CASSAEGYRETQYF.

The chain combines TRBV27 with TRBJ1-1, with D possibly matching TRBD1 (6 bases). Germline V gene lookup returns CDR1 MNHEY and CDR2 SMNVEV (reference sequence). V lost 3 bases and J lost 1, with 12 bases in between. This CDR3 is 15 amino acids long. The CDR3 region has the DNA TGTGCCAGCAGTTTCGATTACAGGGCGAACACTGAAGCTTTCTTT. It yields the protein CASSFDYRANTEAFF.

This clonotype showed up just a few times. The chain links TRBV7-9 to TRBJ1-2; D is unresolved. The CDR3 spans 11 residues. Germline-derived CDR1 and CDR2 are SEHNR and FQNEAQ (reference sequence). V lost 5 bases and J 8 bases, leaving 9 bases between the germline ends. CDR3 protein: CASSLELGYTF. As DNA, the CDR3 is TGTGCCAGCAGCCTAGAGCTCGGCTACACCTTC.

In its sample, this clonotype was seen a few times. The rearrangement uses TRBV5-6 and TRBJ2-7, with D possibly being TRBD2 (6 bases). Germline CDR1 SGHDT, CDR2 YYEEEE. Between the trimmed V and J ends, which lost 4 bases and 3 bases, there was a span of 17 bases. There are 15 residues in the CDR3. DNA of the CDR3: TGTGCCAGCAGCCCGTTGGGGGAGGCAGACTACGAGCAGTACTTC. Its translation is CASSPLGEADYEQYF.

Points on this clonotype: One end of the junction varies from germline; a read error may be responsible. CDR3 coding DNA: TGCAGTGCGAGAGGGGGGGTAGCTTTCTTT. Protein: CSARGGVAFF. V is TRBV20-1 and J is TRBJ1-1, with a tentative D call TRBD1 (6 bases). CDR3 length equals 10 residues. Germline V gene data show CDR1 as DFQATT and CDR2 as SNEGSKA (reference sequence).

The chain has TRBV29-1 and TRBJ2-1; 14 bases match TRBD2. The germline gives CDR1 SQVTM, CDR2 ANQGSEA. The trim removed 1 base at V and 3 bases at J, leaving 2 bases unmatched. The CDR3 totals 16 residues. The CDR3 reads CSVEGGLAGVYNEQFF. CDR3 sequence (DNA): TGCAGCGTTGAAGGGGGACTAGCGGGGGTCTACAATGAGCAGTTCTTC.

This clonotype was found a few times. The chain recombines TRBV7-9 with TRBJ1-1; TRBD1 matches 10 bases. Germline V lookup: CDR1 SEHNR, CDR2 FQNEAQ (reference sequence). Unmatched junction bases numbered 6, after V lost 2 bases and J lost 0 bases. CDR3 length: 17 residues. DNA for the CDR3: TGTGCCAGCAGCTTAACCGGGACAGGGGAGATGAACACTGAAGCTTTCTTT. Amino acids: CASSLTGTGEMNTEAFF. Full variable domain (missing parts from reference TRBV7-9 and TRBJ1-1): DTGVSQNPRHKITKRGQNVTFRCDPISEHNRLYWYRQTLGQGPEFLTYFQNEAQLEKSRLLSDRFSAERPKGSFSTLEIQRTEQGDSAMYLCASSLTGTGEMNTEAFFGQGTRLTVV.

The rearrangement links TRBV7-9 to TRBJ2-3, with D possibly being TRBD2 (6 bases). Trimming left V 3 bases short and J 5 bases short, with 21 bases between. Germline loops: CDR1 SEHNR, CDR2 FQNEAQ (reference sequence). The CDR3 loop spans 17 amino acids. CDR3 residues: CASSFSPLASVGDTQYF. The CDR3 DNA follows: TGTGCCAGCAGCTTCTCCCCGTTGGCTAGCGTTGGAGATACGCAGTATTTT.

This clonotype was seen more than once but under ten times. The chain is built from TRBV7-6 and TRBJ1-3; a possible D gene is TRBD1 (6 bases). CDR3 length: 17 amino acids. CDR1 and CDR2 (germline): SGHVS, FNYEAQ. V lost 5 bases and J lost 0, with 17 bases in between. The CDR3 DNA follows: TGTGCCAGCAGCGAACGGGGGCAGGCCTACTCTGGAAACACCATATATTTT. Protein product: CASSERGQAYSGNTIYF.

This clonotype was seen only a few times. V and J are TRBV12-3 or TRBV12-4 and TRBJ1-5; 9 nucleotides align to TRBD1. V was pared by 5 bases and J by 0 bases, with 8 bases of the junction left unmatched. CDR3 length equals 17 residues. The CDR3 spells CASSHGQGQYSNQPQHF. The CDR3 nucleotides are TGTGCCAGCAGTCACGGACAGGGGCAATATAGCAATCAGCCCCAGCATTTT.

Concerning this clonotype itself: One end of the junction does not line up with germline, which may come from a read error. CDR3 DNA: TGCAGTGCTAGAGATCCGGAGACCTCGAACACCGGGGTGCTGTTTTTT. Protein: CSARDPETSNTGVLFF. V gene TRBV20-1 combines with J gene TRBJ2-2; the D gene is possibly TRBD2 (5 bases). The germline gives CDR1 DFQATT, CDR2 SNEGSKA (reference sequence). This CDR3 region has 16 residues.

This clonotype has more than one count but fewer than ten. The chain employs TRBV7-9 and TRBJ1-1; a weak D match, TRBD1 (6 bases). CDR3 length: 14 amino acids. Looked up from germline, CDR1 is SEHNR and CDR2 is FQNEAQ (reference sequence). Trimming took off 2 bases at V and 1 base at J, with 8 bases between the two ends. DNA for the CDR3: TGTGCCAGCAGCTTACGGGACACGAACACTGAAGCTTTCTTT. Translated, it gives CASSLRDTNTEAFF.

Only a few counts were recorded for this clonotype. V gene TRBV25-1 combines with J gene TRBJ1-1, with 7 positions matching TRBD1. Germline assignment: CDR1 MGHDK and CDR2 SYGVNS. The CDR3 is 16 amino acids. The trim removed 4 bases at V and 3 bases at J, leaving 11 bases unmatched. The chain's CDR3 is CASSGARGLRDTEAFF. The CDR3 DNA reads as TGTGCCAGCAGTGGTGCAAGGGGGCTTAGGGACACTGAAGCTTTCTTT.

V is TRBV27 and J is TRBJ2-7, with TRBD1 matching 11 bases. The germline gives CDR1 MNHEY, CDR2 SMNVEV (reference sequence). The CDR3 length is 15 residues. V shed 6 bases, J shed 3 bases, and the junction held 7 bases outside the gene matches. The CDR3 region has the DNA TGTGCCAGCAGCCGAGGGACAGGGGGTTTCTACGAGCAGTACTTC. Translated, it gives CASSRGTGGFYEQYF.

The chain uses TRBV25-1 and TRBJ1-5; no firm D call. This CDR3 region has 14 residues. Germline CDR1 reads MGHDK; CDR2 reads SYGVNS. Trimming took off 3 bases at V and 5 bases at J, with 11 bases between the two ends. The CDR3, as DNA: TGTGCCAGCAGTGATGGCGGGCGCCATCAGCCCCAGCATTTT. Translating it yields CASSDGGRHQPQHF.

This clonotype has just a few counts. The gene calls are TRBV6-2 or TRBV6-3 and TRBJ2-2; perhaps TRBD1 as D (5 bases). Germline CDR1 is MNHEY and CDR2 is SVGEGT. The CDR3 loop spans 18 amino acids. The V end was cut by 2 bases, the J end by 5 bases, with 21 bases between. The CDR3 nucleotides read TGTGCCAGCAGTTACGGCAGGGCGAGCGATGCAATGACCGGGGAGCTGTTTTTT. Its protein product is CASSYGRASDAMTGELFF.

This chain connects TRBV10-3 to TRBJ2-7; 9 nucleotides align to TRBD1. Germline-derived CDR1 and CDR2 are ENHRY and SYGVKD. There are 13 residues in the CDR3. The J segment lost 4 bases and the V segment lost 3 bases, leaving 1 base of the junction unmatched. The CDR3 is CAISDGTGYEQYF. In nucleotides, the CDR3 is TGTGCCATCAGTGACGGGACAGGGTACGAGCAGTACTTC.

This clonotype was observed a handful of times. CDR3 sequence: CASSLFGTANTGELFF. The CDR3 DNA follows: TGTGCCAGCAGCTTATTCGGGACCGCCAACACCGGGGAGCTGTTTTTT. This chain links TRBV11-2 with TRBJ2-2; D is perhaps TRBD1 or TRBD2 (5 bases each). The CDR3 is made up of 16 amino acids. The V gene lost 2 bases and the J gene lost 2 bases, with 12 bases spanning the gap. Germline V gene lookup returns CDR1 SGHAT and CDR2 FQNNGV.

The chain has TRBV27 and TRBJ2-7, with D unresolved. CDR1 and CDR2 (germline): MNHEY, SMNVEV (reference sequence). V lost 7 bases and J lost 0, with 7 bases in between. This CDR3 contains 12 residues. Here the CDR3 DNA reads TGTGCCAGCACCTCCAACTCCTACGAGCAGTACTTC. It is translated as CASTSNSYEQYF.

This clonotype has only a few counts. This chain joins TRBV7-9 and TRBJ2-7; perhaps TRBD1 as D (5 bases). The CDR3 spans 13 residues. V gave up 4 bases and J gave up 6 bases, with 13 bases separating them. The germline V gene has CDR1 SEHNR and CDR2 FQNEAQ (reference sequence). CDR3 in amino acids: CASSSPDRSEQYF. DNA of the CDR3: TGTGCCAGCAGCTCCCCTGACAGATCCGAGCAGTACTTC.

This clonotype was seen more than once but under ten times. The chain carries TRBV4-2 and TRBJ2-5; TRBD2 matches at 16 bases. V gave up 0 bases and J gave up 5 bases; unmatched junction bases: 9. CDR1 is LGHNA, CDR2 YNFKEQ, per germline. There are 19 residues in the CDR3. This chain's CDR3 is CASSQDTGLAGGPWETQYF. The CDR3, as DNA: TGTGCCAGCAGCCAAGATACGGGACTAGCGGGAGGGCCGTGGGAGACCCAGTACTTC.

The chain is built from TRBV10-3 and TRBJ2-3; 7 bases agree with TRBD1. CDR3 size: 15 residues. Germline assignment: CDR1 ENHRY and CDR2 SYGVKD. V shed 6 bases, J shed 0 bases, and the junction held 6 bases outside the gene matches. This chain's CDR3 is CAIREDRTSTDTQYF. The CDR3 DNA is TGTGCCATCAGGGAGGACAGGACTAGCACAGATACGCAGTATTTT.